This T cell receptor (beta chain) was captured by sequencing in a study of cytotoxic CD8 clonotypes in ibrutinib-treated CLL. Across the whole study: Included were about 11 relapsed/refractory and over 14 treatment-naive patients, of whom approximately 18 were IGHV unmutated. Among the samples, the mean was approximately 250,000 productive templates and some 100,000 productive rearrangements.

Only in-frame clones appear in the TCRdb table, and some are missing; sequencing was by immunoSEQ multiplex PCR. The sample has approximately 340,000 clones, over 55% seen once. The CDR3 length is 17 residues. With V trimmed by 3 bases and J by 4 bases, 13 bases remained unmatched. Germline V gene sequence: CDR1 SGDLS, CDR2 YYNGEE. Study results and limitations: Higher circulating CD8+ T-cell counts strongly accompanied higher baseline clonality, above age-matched healthy donors.

Worth noting for this clone: Antigen specificity is unknown.

The chain employs TRBV9 and TRBJ1-2; 9 nucleotides line up with TRBD1. This receptor was identified in a human donor with chronic lymphocytic leukemia. Sequencing used PBMCs, obtained after 36 months of ibrutinib treatment. This CDR3 reads CASSAFRDRVLGYGYTF. CDR3 DNA sequence: TGTGCCAGCAGCGCCTTCCGGGACAGGGTTTTAGGCTATGGCTACACCTTC.